Included here is one TCR beta chain sequence, with context. Its antigen is still unknown. This record comes from a study of shared clonotypes between healthy human individuals. Overall study results and limits: In contrast to clonotypes shared by all four donors, non-shared clonotypes had lower generation probabilities. The study generally estimated greater richness for naive than memory subsets.

This CDR3 has 15 amino acids. With 4 bases removed from V and 0 bases from J, the gap between germline ends came to 14 bases. Germline lookup yields CDR1 SGHRS and CDR2 YFSETQ. Nashville, Tennessee was home to all donors, who were Caucasian adults. Produced via immunoSEQ multiplex PCR; TCRdb's table is partial and in-frame only. The data show over a million clones, around four fifths seen once. This TCR derives from a man younger than 35 in good health. This chain uses TRBV5-1 with TRBJ2-7, with D maybe TRBD1 (6 bases). The sample comprised memory CD4+ T cells sorted from blood. Noted subset: CD45RA-negative fraction. Here the CDR3 reads CASSRPGQSSYEQYF. The CDR3 DNA follows: TGCGCCAGCAGCCGGCCGGGACAAAGCTCCTACGAGCAGTACTTC. Looking up the rest from reference TRBV5-1 and TRBJ2-7 gives the full variable domain: KAGVTQTPRYLIKTRGQQVTLSCSPISGHRSVSWYQQTPGQGLQFLFEYFSETQRNKGNFPGRFSGRQFSNSRSEMNVSTLELGDSALYLCASSRPGQSSYEQYFGPGTRLTVT.